This T cell receptor beta chain was observed in a study of blood T cells in healthy people across ages (dated by TCRdb to between 2015 and 2017). At the level of the whole study: In model experiments, template switching captured about one uniquely barcoded TCR beta cDNA molecule for every two T cells. Donors of different ages were randomly distributed across sequencing lanes to avoid experimental bias. The donors were split into four age groups: young (average about 15 years), middle-aged (around 37), aged (roughly 60) and long-lived (approximately 80). The study measured age-related changes in TCR beta repertoire diversity using deep sequencing normalized with unique cDNA molecular identifiers. The study analyzed two additional independent replicas of 1 million unique cDNA reads from the same blood draw for two donors, one aged 18 to 29 and one aged 80 or older.

The paper as a whole reports these results and caveats: Estimates of total diversity from one million sequenced T cells were regarded as lower bounds and underestimates. There was a strong correlation between observed TCR beta diversity and the percentage of naive T cells measured by flow cytometry. Donor CMV infection status was unknown, potentially confounding age-related changes in expanded clonotypes. Conclusive comparison of naive and antigen-experienced compartments was prevented by the profiling of bulk unsorted PBMCs. The long-lived group showed more naive CD4+ T cells, fewer expanded clones and increased TCR diversity than the aged group, suggesting age selection. As age increased, observed TCR beta diversity per million T cells dropped in a roughly linear way, and a significant reduction was already evident by age 40.

Donors were approximately 42 systemically healthy Caucasian individuals from Russia aged roughly 6 to 100 years. Each donor gave around 9 milliliters of peripheral blood, collected into EDTA-treated Vacutainer tubes. Ficoll-Paque density-gradient centrifugation was used to isolate PBMCs, with at least 6.5 million obtained per sample. Total RNA, at least 6 micrograms per sample, was extracted from PBMCs with Trizol reagent. For every donor, an aliquot of PBMCs went through flow cytometry to measure the percentages of naive CD45RAhigh/CD27high T cells. Concerning this clonotype itself: Its binding antigen is unknown. No per-base quality is available; no much larger clone lies one base away.

Library creation used 5' RACE. TCRdb lists the instrument as Illumina HiSeq 2500. A second PCR of about 6 to 12 cycles was run with a J-beta primer mix and a sample-barcoded 5' primer. A unique molecular identifier was introduced onto each TCR beta cDNA molecule by a template-switch 5' adaptor carrying 12 random nucleotides. At least 2.5 million CDR3-containing paired-end reads were obtained from each sample. First-strand cDNA synthesis was performed from all RNA using the Mint cDNA synthesis kit, with priming by a TRBC-specific oligonucleotide. Following uracil-DNA glycosylase treatment, a first 18-cycle PCR with universal primers M1SS and BC2_uni_R was performed on all cDNA. The authors' analysis ran thus. Each sample was normalized by randomly selecting 1 million high-quality reads, each carrying a distinct molecular identifier. Reads sharing molecular identifiers were discarded rather than binned into consensus sequences. MiTCR, with a Q25 quality threshold and the strictest error-elimination algorithm, was used for CDR3 identification, clonotype clustering and error correction. A nonparametric unseen species model using Euler transformation provided a lower-bound estimate of total TCR beta diversity. TCRdb reran the public reads through fastp at Q25 and MiXCR, keeping productive beta chains. Every distinct CDR3 protein forms one entry, paired with its most common genes and DNA. The authors' filters were not applied to this entry. The sample yields about a million distinct CDR3 sequences; around 54% were counted once. Around 21% of the sample comes from the top ten.

The sequence was collected from an older woman in good health. The sequenced sample was blood.

The base sequence is TGTGCCAGCAGTGGAAGTTCGTGGGTAGCTTTCTTT. Translation gives CASSGSSWVAFF. The rearranged segments are TRBV2 and TRBJ1-1; confidence is insufficient to name the D gene. The germline V gene yields SNHLY for CDR1 and FYNNEI for CDR2. V gives up 4 bases and J gives up 10 bases, and the segment between their germline ends measures 13 bases. From the cysteine up to the phenylalanine, the CDR3 has a length of 12 residues. CDR3 DNA is the only sequence kept; it has 36 bases, read in frame from the first base.